These 11 T cell receptor beta chains were all obtained from the same sample, sequenced in a study of tumor-infiltrating lymphocytes in primary liver carcinoma. Production of TCR beta cDNA used around 500 ng total RNA together with a constant-region primer. What produced the TCR beta libraries was three nested multiplex PCR rounds using slightly modified ARM-PCR. The first two PCR rounds, roughly 9 cycles each, used TRBV1-TRBV30 forward primers and a C-beta reverse primer. MiXCR, applied by TCRdb to the multiplex PCR reads, yields one record per CDR3 protein. Of about 200,000 distinct CDR3 sequences listed, less than 75% were seen once; the top ten hold under 7.5%. Extraction also yielded germline DNA, while blood RNA was obtained from unsorted whole blood. The sequencing input was peripheral blood. Receptor source: a woman aged 60 to 75 with primary liver carcinoma and hepatitis B virus infection.

This clonotype was seen at least ten times. The chain's CDR3 is CASSLGTPGSSGETQYF. DNA of the CDR3: TGTGCCAGCAGCTTGGGTACACCGGGATCTTCTGGCGAGACCCAGTACTTC. V gene TRBV5-5 combines with J gene TRBJ2-5, with D perhaps TRBD2 (5 bases). Looked up from germline, CDR1 is SGHKS and CDR2 is YYEKEE (reference sequence). This CDR3 has 17 residues. Trimming removed 0 bases at V and 5 bases at J, with 20 bases between.

This clonotype has ten or more counts. CDR3 sequence: CSVSSGSREQYF. CDR3 DNA sequence: TGCAGCGTTAGTAGCGGGAGTAGAGAGCAGTACTTC. J is TRBJ2-7 and V is TRBV29-1, with 9 bases that match TRBD2. Per the germline V gene, CDR1 is SQVTM and CDR2 is ANQGSEA. There are 12 residues in the CDR3. Trimming cost V 5 bases and J 7 bases; bases outside gene matches: 6.

This chain connects TRBV5-5 to TRBJ2-4; D ambiguous. V was clipped by 0 bases and J by 0 bases, with 22 bases between them. The CDR3 consists of 20 residues. Germline V lookup: CDR1 SGHKS, CDR2 YYEKEE (reference sequence). DNA for the CDR3: TGTGCCAGCAGCTTGGAGCTCGAGAGCATAAGGACGCTAGCCAAAAACATTCAGTACTTC. Translated, it gives CASSLELESIRTLAKNIQYF. Drawing the rest from reference TRBV5-5 and TRBJ2-4, the complete variable domain is DAGVTQSPTHLIKTRGQQVTLRCSPISGHKSVSWYQQVLGQGPQFIFQYYEKEERGRGNFPDRFSARQFPNYSSELNVNALLLGDSALYLCASSLELESIRTLAKNIQYFGAGTRLSVL.

With regard to this clonotype: The junction does not match germline at one end; this may be a read error. This chain joins TRBV5-1 and TRBJ2-7; D may be TRBD1 (6 bases). Germline V gene data show CDR1 as SGHRS and CDR2 as YFSETQ. The CDR3 contains 15 residues. This CDR3 reads CACSLNAGRGYEQYF. As DNA, the CDR3 is TGCGCCTGCAGCTTGAATGCAGGCAGGGGCTACGAGCAGTACTTC.

To note about this clonotype: A junction boundary mismatches the germline segment, possibly from a read error. In DNA form, the CDR3 reads TGTGCCAGCAAAATGGGGACTAGCGGGGGGAATGAACAGTTCTTC. Translation: CASKMGTSGGNEQFF. V and J are TRBV11-1 and TRBJ2-1; 15 bases match TRBD2. CDR1 is SGHAT and CDR2 is FQDESV in the germline V gene (reference sequence). The CDR3 sequence is 15 residues long.

V usage is TRBV30 and J usage is TRBJ2-4, with 8 bases lining up with TRBD2. The germline CDR1 and CDR2 sequences are GTSNPN and SVGIG (reference sequence). Trimming at V came to 0 bases and at J to 0 bases, leaving 16 bases not matched to a gene. The CDR3 totals 20 residues. The CDR3 DNA reads as TGTGCCTGGAGTGTACCCCCGGGACTAGAGGGAGAGTTAGCCAAAAACATTCAGTACTTC. Translation: CAWSVPPGLEGELAKNIQYF. The full variable domain, rest sourced from reference TRBV30 and TRBJ2-4, is SQTIHQWPATLVQPVGSPLSLECTVEGTSNPNLYWYRQAAGRGLQLLFYSVGIGQISSEVPQNLSASRPQDRQFILSSKKLLLSDSGFYLCAWSVPPGLEGELAKNIQYFGAGTRLSVL.

In regard to this clonotype: One junction end disagrees with the germline gene, perhaps due to a read error. This chain connects TRBV6-6 to TRBJ2-4, with D possibly TRBD2 on 6 matching bases. CDR1 is MNHNY, CDR2 SVGAGI, per germline (reference sequence). The CDR3 length is 15 residues. The CDR3 loop reads CASSSPGVAKKIQYF. The CDR3 DNA follows: TGTGCCAGCAGTTCCCCGGGGGTAGCCAAAAAGATTCAGTACTTC.

This clonotype was counted between two and nine times. V gene TRBV20-1 combines with J gene TRBJ2-7, with 9 bases lining up with TRBD2. Germline assignment: CDR1 DFQATT and CDR2 SNEGSKA (reference sequence). This CDR3 region has 11 residues. V gave up 5 bases and J gave up 10 bases; unmatched junction bases: 6. CDR3 region: CSAEAGGPQYF. Written as DNA, the CDR3 is TGCAGTGCTGAGGCGGGAGGGCCTCAGTACTTC.

Concerning this clonotype itself: One base away lies a much larger clone, so this may be a sequencing read error. The V call is TRBV4-2, the J call TRBJ2-3, with TRBD2 as a possible D gene (6 bases). Germline loops: CDR1 LGHNA, CDR2 YNFKEQ. The CDR3 is made up of 20 amino acids. V lost 1 base, J lost 5 bases, and 28 bases lay in between. The CDR3 loop reads CASSQVASHGGRSGKDTQYF. The CDR3 nucleotides read TGTGCCAGCAGCCAAGTAGCGTCTCACGGGGGACGGAGCGGCAAAGATACGCAGTATTTT.

Note on this clonotype: The junction departs from germline at one end; a sequencing error may be responsible. The chain has TRBV29-1 and TRBJ2-7, with D possibly being TRBD1 (5 bases). The CDR3 totals 12 residues. Germline values: CDR1 SQVTM, CDR2 ANQGSEA. The CDR3, as DNA: TGCAGCAGCTCCGTGGGGCGAAATGAGCCGTATTTC. This gives the protein CSSSVGRNEPYF.

This chain links TRBV4-2 with TRBJ2-7; 10 nucleotides align to TRBD1. V lost 4 bases to trimming and J lost 4 bases; unmatched junction nucleotides: 7. The germline CDR1 and CDR2 sequences are LGHNA and YNFKEQ. The CDR3 is made up of 15 amino acids. The CDR3 DNA is TGTGCCAGCAGCCTGGAAGGGACAGGGGTTTACGAGCAGTACTTC. Translation gives CASSLEGTGVYEQYF.